The text below deals with one TCR beta chain. This clone came up once. This clone's antigen is unknown. No much larger clone is present one base from it, and per-base qualities are unavailable. These data originate in a study of blood T cell repertoires in COVID-19 (dated by TCRdb to about 2020). Describing the broader study: Samples covering the acute and convalescent phases of COVID-19 were provided by collaborators in the United States, Italy and Spain. Subjects who had been exposed to COVID-19, were actively infected with it, or had recovered from it provided the deeply sampled blood TCRbeta repertoires that made up the dataset. The samples were drawn from two sources: the first 160 participants of the ongoing ImmuneRACE study, and 1,254 subjects contributed by 6 global collaborators. The prospective study material was composed of cDNA or gDNA derived from T cells, B-cell-depleted T cells, or PBMCs. The repertoires were released in a freely available public database intended as a resource for research on the immune response to SARS-CoV-2. Where available, HLA class I and class II types were taken from metadata supplied by the sample provider and were not determined by assay-based typing. The sample metadata nearly always contained a de-identified subject ID, COVID-19 status, age in years and sex. Paper-wide results and their limitations: The amount of clinical and demographic metadata varied by source and participant and was provided uncurated.

TCRbeta CDR3 regions were amplified from genomic DNA by means of the immunoSEQ Assay, a bias-controlled multiplex PCR. In the authors' own workflow: The number of nucleated cells in each sample was estimated from the amplification of reference gene primers within the assay. To quantify the absolute abundance of each unique TCRbeta CDR3 rearrangement, sequence reads were collapsed and filtered. For each sample, productive Simpson clonality was calculated as the square root of Simpson's diversity index over productive rearrangements. The immuneACCESS repertoire file appears here via TCRdb, limited to in-frame rearrangements. These files lack a portion of the clones; in checked studies, under half of the deficit traces to unresolved V genes, and the cause of the others is not known. V and J calls and clone size are those listed in that table; D and trimming were worked out from the DNA. The sample data list about 48,000 clones, and approximately 83% of these were observed just once. Together, the top ten hold about 59% of the sample.

Each collaborating institution followed its own protocols to collect whole blood in K2EDTA tubes. Collaborator samples were shipped for TCRbeta analysis as frozen whole blood, isolated PBMCs, or DNA extracted from either sample type. The CDR3 runs 17 residues from the cysteine to the phenylalanine. Solely the CDR3 DNA is kept, with 51 bases framed from the first base. Trimming leaves V shorter by 1 base and J shorter by 2 bases, with the junction holding 5 bases beyond the gene matches. CDR1 and CDR2, per the germline V gene, are SGHVS and FQNEAQ. This receptor was taken from a man between 65 and 79 years old with acute or convalescent COVID-19. The V gene is TRBV7-8 and the J gene is TRBJ1-6, and TRBD1 matches 7 of the central bases. The material sequenced was peripheral blood. The CDR3 reads as follows: CASSLGITGAYNSPLHF. The bases read TGTGCCAGCAGCTTAGGAATAACAGGGGCCTATAATTCACCCCTCCACTTT.